This TCR beta chain was captured in a study of beta chain features in type 1 diabetes. In its sample, this clone was seen a few times. The V gene's germline CDR1 is SGHRS and CDR2 YFSETQ. V was clipped by 4 bases and J by 5 bases; unmatched bases: 8. The CDR3 consists of 15 residues. Reverse transcription of all isolated RNA meant that expressed TCRB transcripts were sequenced. Profiling relied on immunoSEQ multiplex PCR, and the TCRdb table lists in-frame clones only, not all of them. The data show about 140,000 clones, 9.5% to 10% seen once. Source material: central memory CD4+ T cells from blood. This receptor was taken from a middle-aged woman in good health. V and J are TRBV5-1 and TRBJ1-1; 10 bases match TRBD1. The CDR3 loop reads CASSGGTGALTEAFF. CDR3 DNA: TGCGCCAGCAGCGGGGGGACAGGGGCGCTAACTGAAGCTTTCTTT.